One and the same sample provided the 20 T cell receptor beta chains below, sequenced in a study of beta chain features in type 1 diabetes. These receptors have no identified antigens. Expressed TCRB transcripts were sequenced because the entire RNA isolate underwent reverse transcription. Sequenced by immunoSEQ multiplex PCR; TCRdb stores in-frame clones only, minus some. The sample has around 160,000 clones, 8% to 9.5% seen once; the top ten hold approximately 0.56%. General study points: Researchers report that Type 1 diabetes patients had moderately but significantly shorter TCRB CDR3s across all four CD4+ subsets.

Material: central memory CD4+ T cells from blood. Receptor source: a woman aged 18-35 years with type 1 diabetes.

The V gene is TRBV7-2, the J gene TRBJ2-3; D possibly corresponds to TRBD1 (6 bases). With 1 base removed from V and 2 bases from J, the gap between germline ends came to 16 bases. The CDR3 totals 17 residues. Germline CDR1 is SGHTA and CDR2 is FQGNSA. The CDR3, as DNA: TGTGCCAGCAGCTTAGAAAGCCTCGTGGGACACACAGATACGCAGTATTTT. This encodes CASSLESLVGHTDTQYF.

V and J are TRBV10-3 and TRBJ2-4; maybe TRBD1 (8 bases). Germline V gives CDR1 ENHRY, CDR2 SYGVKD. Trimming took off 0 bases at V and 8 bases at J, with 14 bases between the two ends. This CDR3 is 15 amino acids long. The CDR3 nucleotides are TGTGCCATCAGTGAGTCGACAGGGGAGGGGGACATTCAGTACTTC. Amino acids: CAISESTGEGDIQYF.

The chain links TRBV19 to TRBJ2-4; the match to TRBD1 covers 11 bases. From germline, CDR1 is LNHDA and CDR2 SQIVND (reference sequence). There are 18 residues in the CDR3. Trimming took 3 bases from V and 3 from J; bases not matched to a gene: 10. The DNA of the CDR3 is TGTGCCAGTAGTATGAAGGACAGGGGGCGTGGGGGCAAAAACATTCAGTACTTC. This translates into CASSMKDRGRGGKNIQYF. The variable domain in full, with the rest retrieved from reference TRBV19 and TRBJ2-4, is DGGITQSPKYLFRKEGQNVTLSCEQNLNHDAMYWYRQDPGQGLRLIYYSQIVNDFQKGDIAEGYSVSREKKESFPLTVTSAQKNPTAFYLCASSMKDRGRGGKNIQYFGAGTRLSVL.

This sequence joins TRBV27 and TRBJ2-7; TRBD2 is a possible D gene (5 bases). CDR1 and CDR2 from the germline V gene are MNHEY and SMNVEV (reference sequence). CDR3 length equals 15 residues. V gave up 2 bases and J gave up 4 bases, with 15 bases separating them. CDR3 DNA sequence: TGTGCCAGCAGTTTAAGGAGAGGAGGTGGGTACGAGCAGTACTTC. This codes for CASSLRRGGGYEQYF.

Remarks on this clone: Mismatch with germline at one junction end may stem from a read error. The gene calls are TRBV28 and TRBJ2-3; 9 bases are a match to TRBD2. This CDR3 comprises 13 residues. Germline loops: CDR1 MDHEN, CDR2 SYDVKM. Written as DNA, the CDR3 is TGTGCCAGCAGAGGGACTAGCATAGATACGCAGTATTTT. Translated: CASRGTSIDTQYF. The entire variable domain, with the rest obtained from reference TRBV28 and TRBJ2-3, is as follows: DVKVTQSSRYLVKRTGEKVFLECVQDMDHENMFWYRQDPGLGLRLIYFSYDVKMKEKGDIPEGYSVSREKKERFSLILESASTNQTSMYLCASRGTSIDTQYFGPGTRLTVL.

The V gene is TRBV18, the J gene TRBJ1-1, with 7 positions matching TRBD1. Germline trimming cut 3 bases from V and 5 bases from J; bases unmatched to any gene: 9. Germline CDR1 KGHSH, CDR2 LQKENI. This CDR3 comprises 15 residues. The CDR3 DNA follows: TGTGCCAGCTCACCTAGACAGGGAGTGGGAACTGAAGCTTTCTTT. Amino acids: CASSPRQGVGTEAFF.

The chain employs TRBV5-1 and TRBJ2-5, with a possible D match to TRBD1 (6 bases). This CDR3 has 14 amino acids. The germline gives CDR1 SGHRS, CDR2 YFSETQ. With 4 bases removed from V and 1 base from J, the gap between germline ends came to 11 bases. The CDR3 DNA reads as TGCGCCAGCAGCCCCGGACAGACCCAAGAGACCCAGTACTTC. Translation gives CASSPGQTQETQYF.

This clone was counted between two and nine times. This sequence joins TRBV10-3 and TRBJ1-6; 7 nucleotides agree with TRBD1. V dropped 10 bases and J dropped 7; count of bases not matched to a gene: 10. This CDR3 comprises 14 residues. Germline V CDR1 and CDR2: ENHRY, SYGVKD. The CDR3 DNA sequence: TGTGCCACTACAGGGGCTGTACGAAATTCACCCCTCCACTTT. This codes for CATTGAVRNSPLHF.

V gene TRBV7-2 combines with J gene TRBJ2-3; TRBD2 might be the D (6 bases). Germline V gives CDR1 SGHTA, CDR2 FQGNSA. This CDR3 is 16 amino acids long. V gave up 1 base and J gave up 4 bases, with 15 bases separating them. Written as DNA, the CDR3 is TGTGCCAGCAGCTTAGTGGGAGGACTGGAATCAGATACGCAGTATTTT. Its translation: CASSLVGGLESDTQYF. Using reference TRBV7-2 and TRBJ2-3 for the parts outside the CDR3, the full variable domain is GAGVSQSPSNKVTEKGKDVELRCDPISGHTALYWYRQSLGQGLEFLIYFQGNSAPDKSGLPSDRFSAERTGGSVSTLTIQRTQQEDSAVYLCASSLVGGLESDTQYFGPGTRLTVL.

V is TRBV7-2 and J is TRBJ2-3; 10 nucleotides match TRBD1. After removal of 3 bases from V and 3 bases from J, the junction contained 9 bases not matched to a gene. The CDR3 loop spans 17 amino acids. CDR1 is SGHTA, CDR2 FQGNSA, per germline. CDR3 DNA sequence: TGTGCCAGCAGCTTGGGATCGACAGGGGGCACGACAGATACGCAGTATTTT. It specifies CASSLGSTGGTTDTQYF.

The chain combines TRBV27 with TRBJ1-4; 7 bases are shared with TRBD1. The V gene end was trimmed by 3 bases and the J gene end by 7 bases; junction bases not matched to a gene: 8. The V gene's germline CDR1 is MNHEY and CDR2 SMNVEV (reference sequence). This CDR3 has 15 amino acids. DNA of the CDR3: TGTGCCAGCAGTTTTGACAGGGTGGGGAGTGAAAAACTGTTTTTT. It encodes CASSFDRVGSEKLFF. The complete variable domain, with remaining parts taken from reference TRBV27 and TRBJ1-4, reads EAQVTQNPRYLITVTGKKLTVTCSQNMNHEYMSWYRQDPGLGLRQIYYSMNVEVTDKGDVPEGYKVSRKEKRNFPLILESPSPNQTSLYFCASSFDRVGSEKLFFGSGTQLSVL.

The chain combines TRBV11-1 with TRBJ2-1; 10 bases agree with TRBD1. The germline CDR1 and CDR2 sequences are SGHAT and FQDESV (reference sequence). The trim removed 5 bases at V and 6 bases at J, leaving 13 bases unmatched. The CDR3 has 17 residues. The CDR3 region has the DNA TGTGCCAGCAGCCCCAAGAGCTCGGACAGGGGGTCCAATGAGCAGTTCTTC. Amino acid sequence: CASSPKSSDRGSNEQFF.

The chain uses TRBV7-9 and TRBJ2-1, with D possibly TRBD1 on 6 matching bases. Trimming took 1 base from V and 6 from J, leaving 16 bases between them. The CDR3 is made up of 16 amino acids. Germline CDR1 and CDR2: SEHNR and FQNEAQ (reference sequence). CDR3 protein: CASSLGPGTLSNEQFF. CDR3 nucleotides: TGTGCCAGCAGCTTAGGGCCCGGGACACTCTCCAATGAGCAGTTCTTC.

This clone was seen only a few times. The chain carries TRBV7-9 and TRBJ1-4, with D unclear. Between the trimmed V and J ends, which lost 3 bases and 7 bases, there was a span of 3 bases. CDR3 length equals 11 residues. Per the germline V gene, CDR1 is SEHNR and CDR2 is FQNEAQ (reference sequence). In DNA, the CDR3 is TGTGCCAGCAGCTTTAGTGAAAAACTGTTTTTT. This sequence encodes CASSFSEKLFF.

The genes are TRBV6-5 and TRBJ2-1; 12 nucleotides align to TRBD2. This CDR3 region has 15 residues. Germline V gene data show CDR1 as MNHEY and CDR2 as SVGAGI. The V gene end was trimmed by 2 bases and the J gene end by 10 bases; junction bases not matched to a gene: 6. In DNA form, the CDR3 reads TGTGCCAGCAGTTACGTCCTAGCGGGGGGGCGGGAGCAGTTCTTC. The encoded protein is CASSYVLAGGREQFF.

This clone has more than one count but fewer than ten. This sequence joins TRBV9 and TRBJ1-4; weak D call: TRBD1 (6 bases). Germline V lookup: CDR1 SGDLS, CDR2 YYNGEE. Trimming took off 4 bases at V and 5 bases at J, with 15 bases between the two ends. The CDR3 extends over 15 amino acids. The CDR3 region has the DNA TGTGCCAGCAGCACCTCAGGGGCAAAGAATGAAAAACTGTTTTTT. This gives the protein CASSTSGAKNEKLFF.

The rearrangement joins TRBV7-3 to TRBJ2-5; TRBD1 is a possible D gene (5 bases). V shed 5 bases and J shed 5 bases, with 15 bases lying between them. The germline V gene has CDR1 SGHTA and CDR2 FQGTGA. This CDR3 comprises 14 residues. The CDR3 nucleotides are TGTGCCAGCAGCCTAAGCCCAGGGAAGGAGACCCAGTACTTC. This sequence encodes CASSLSPGKETQYF. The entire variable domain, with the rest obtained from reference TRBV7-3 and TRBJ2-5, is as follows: GAGVSQTPSNKVTEKGKYVELRCDPISGHTALYWYRQSLGQGPEFLIYFQGTGAADDSGLPNDRFFAVRPEGSVSTLKIQRTERGDSAVYLCASSLSPGKETQYFGPGTRLLVL.

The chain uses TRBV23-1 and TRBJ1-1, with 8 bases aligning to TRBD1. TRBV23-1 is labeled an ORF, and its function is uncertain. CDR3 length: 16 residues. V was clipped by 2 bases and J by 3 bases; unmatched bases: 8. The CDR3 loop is CASSQPRQGRDTEAFF. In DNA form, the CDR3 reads TGCGCCAGCAGTCAACCCCGACAGGGGAGGGACACTGAAGCTTTCTTT.

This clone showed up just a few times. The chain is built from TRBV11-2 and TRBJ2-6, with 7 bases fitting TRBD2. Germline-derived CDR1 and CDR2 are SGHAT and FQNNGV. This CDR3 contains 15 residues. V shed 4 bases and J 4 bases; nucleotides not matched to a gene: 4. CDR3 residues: CASSSGGLGANVLTF. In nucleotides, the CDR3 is TGTGCCAGCAGCTCCGGGGGGTTAGGGGCCAACGTCCTGACTTTC.

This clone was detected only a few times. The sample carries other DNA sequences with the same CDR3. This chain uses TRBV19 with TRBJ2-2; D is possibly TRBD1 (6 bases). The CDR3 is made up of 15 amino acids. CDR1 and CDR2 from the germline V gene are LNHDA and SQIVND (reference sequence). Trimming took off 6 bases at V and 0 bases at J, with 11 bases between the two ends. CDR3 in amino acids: CASRLTGTNTGELFF. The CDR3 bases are TGTGCCAGTAGACTCACAGGGACGAACACCGGGGAGCTGTTTTTT.